Sequencing of this T cell receptor beta chain was carried out in a study of cytomegalovirus exposure and HLA in healthy donors. Turning to the study itself: Of all 380 or so donors who were genotyped, about 84% belonged to the Caucasian-associated ancestry cluster.

Germline V gene data show CDR1 as SGHTA and CDR2 as FQGNSA. V was pared by 7 bases and J by 4 bases, with 11 bases between. The CDR3 has 13 amino acids. Findings of the study overall: Researchers catalogued some 160 TCR beta chains as cytomegalovirus-associated. Most TCR beta V segments were productive about 90% or about 30% of the time in an earlier analysis. Relative to equally common others, HLA-associated TCR beta chains showed greater clonal expansion in a later analysis.

Use of 60 Vbeta and 13 Jbeta primers characterized the PCR. Generated by immunoSEQ multiplex PCR, the TCRdb table keeps only in-frame clones and is missing some. The table includes about 78,000 clones, 72% detected once. This clone was recorded only once. Its antigen is unidentified. The sequencing sample was made of PBMCs. The TCR originated in a woman in her thirties or forties in good health and CMV-seropositive. The rearrangement links TRBV7-2 to TRBJ1-3; D not resolved. The CDR3 coding sequence is TGTGCCAGCAAAGTTTCGGGGGGAAACACCATATATTTT. This sequence encodes CASKVSGGNTIYF.